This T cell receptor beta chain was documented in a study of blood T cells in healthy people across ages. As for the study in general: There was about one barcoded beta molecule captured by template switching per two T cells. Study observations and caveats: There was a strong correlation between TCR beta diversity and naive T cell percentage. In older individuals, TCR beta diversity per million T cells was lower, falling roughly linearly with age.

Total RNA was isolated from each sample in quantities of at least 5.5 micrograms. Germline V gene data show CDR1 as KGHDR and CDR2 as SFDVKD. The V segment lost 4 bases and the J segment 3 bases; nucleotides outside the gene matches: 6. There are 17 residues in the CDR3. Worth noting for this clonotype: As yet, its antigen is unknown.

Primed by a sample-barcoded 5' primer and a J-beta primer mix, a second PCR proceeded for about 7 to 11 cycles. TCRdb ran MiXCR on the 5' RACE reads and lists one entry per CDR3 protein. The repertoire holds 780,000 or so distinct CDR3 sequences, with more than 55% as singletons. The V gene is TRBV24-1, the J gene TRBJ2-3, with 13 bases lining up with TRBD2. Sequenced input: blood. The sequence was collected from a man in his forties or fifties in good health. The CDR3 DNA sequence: TGTGCCACCAGTGACCGGACTAGCGGGAGAACGACAGATACGCAGTATTTT. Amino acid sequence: CATSDRTSGRTTDTQYF.